This T cell receptor (beta chain) comes out of a study of prognosis after radiotherapy for stage I lung cancer. The CDR3 has 16 residues. V lost 4 bases to trimming and J lost 4 bases, with 20 bases between them. CDR1 MDHEN and CDR2 SYDVKM come from the germline V gene. Genomic DNA served as the source from which two-round multiplex PCR generated TCR beta CDR3 amplicons. First-round PCR amplification was performed with primers specific to each TRBV and TRBJ gene. TCRdb recomputed calls from the multiplex PCR reads with MiXCR, one row per CDR3 protein. This table holds over 20,000 distinct CDR3 sequences, 30% to 45% found once.

The V gene is TRBV28, the J gene TRBJ2-7; D is possibly TRBD1 or TRBD2 (7 bases each). This receptor was taken from a donor over 45 with non-small cell lung cancer. The material sequenced was PBMCs, taken before or after stereotactic body radiation therapy (not recorded which). CDR3 in DNA: TGTGCCAGCAGTTATCCAGGGGGGGTTAGCTCGTACGAGCAGTACTTC. Translating it yields CASSYPGGVSSYEQYF.